Described below is a single T cell receptor beta chain sequence and its context. Its specificity is unknown. The data belong to a study of identical twins. Findings and limits, study-wide: Compared with models, monozygotic twins showed more out-of-frame TCR alpha sharing. Diverse VJ usage suggested most zero-insertion clonotypes were not invariant T cells.

From the 5' RACE reads, TCRdb called clonotypes with MiXCR, one entry per CDR3 protein. The sample includes approximately 1.8 million distinct CDR3 sequences, around 29% of them seen just once. The sequence derives from a newborn girl in good health. The sample comprised cord blood.

This chain's CDR3 is CASSQDLGHNYGYTF. CDR3 DNA sequence: TGTGCCAGCAGCCAAGATCTTGGGCATAACTATGGCTACACCTTC. The chain uses TRBV4-2 and TRBJ1-2; no reliable D call. CDR1 and CDR2 (germline): LGHNA, YNFKEQ. The ends were cut back, 0 bases at V and 1 base at J, with 9 bases in the middle. The length of the CDR3 is 15 residues.